This T cell receptor beta chain was observed in a study of blood T cell repertoires in COVID-19. Whole-study context: PBMCs, B-cell-depleted T cells, or T cells were the source of the cDNA or gDNA that made up the material.

In the authors' workflow: The assay estimated nucleated cells by amplifying reference gene primers. The assay was immunoSEQ multiplex PCR, and TCRdb's table has in-frame clones only and misses some. V and J calls plus clone size are reproduced from that table; the DNA served to infer D and trimming. Counted here are 72,000 or so clones, around 82% occurring once; the ten biggest clones make up about 16%. The V gene's germline CDR1 is DFQATT and CDR2 SNEGSKA (reference sequence). V trimming: 3 bases; J trimming: 6 bases; junction bases outside the gene matches: 10. This CDR3 is built from 15 residues.

V is TRBV20-1 and J is TRBJ1-5, with 8 bases fitting TRBD1. The sequence was collected from an elderly man with active COVID-19. The sample consisted of peripheral blood. The CDR3: CSASVQGVAVQPQHF. CDR3 sequence (DNA): TGCAGTGCTAGTGTACAGGGGGTGGCGGTTCAGCCCCAGCATTTT.